The clone carrying this T cell receptor (beta chain) showed up many times. The antigen is unknown. The data were obtained in a study of CD8+CD57+ T cells in acquired aplastic anemia. Study-wide background: An average of roughly 11 million reads for CD4+ cells was obtained from healthy donors. The study, taken as a whole, reports: The number of CD8+ CDR3 sequences shared by patients and controls was roughly 31.

Profiles of TCR beta VDJ and CDR3 were generated from a genomic DNA template. TCRdb independently ran MiXCR on the reads; one entry per CDR3 protein. In the table there are some 200,000 distinct CDR3 sequences, over 55% of which are singletons. The CDR3 sequence is 14 residues long. V lost 5 bases to trimming and J lost 4 bases; unmatched junction nucleotides: 6. The germline V gene encodes CDR1 SEHNR and CDR2 FQNEAQ (reference sequence). The sequence was collected from a human donor in good health. Material: sorted CD4+, CD8+, or CD8+CD57+ T cells (not recorded which) from PBMCs. The chain links TRBV7-9 to TRBJ2-7; 9 bases match TRBD1. The CDR3 DNA reads as TGTGCCAGCAGCAACCGGGACAGGGATTACGAGCAGTACTTC. Residues: CASSNRDRDYEQYF.